This entry is about one T cell receptor beta chain. What it binds is not known. This entry is derived from a study of cytomegalovirus exposure and HLA in healthy donors. Amplification used 60 Vbeta primers and 13 Jbeta primers. Measured with immunoSEQ multiplex PCR; TCRdb has only the in-frame clones, and not every one. The sample holds about 100,000 clones; around 80% are singletons and the top ten take approximately 0.8%. Study-wide findings and caveats: Immune exposure data for these donors was limited to CMV serostatus. Cytomegalovirus status was reportedly diagnosed by the classifier with high sensitivity and specificity.

The V gene lost 5 bases and the J gene lost 9 bases, with 11 bases spanning the gap. Germline V gives CDR1 SGHTA, CDR2 FQGNSA. The CDR3 extends over 12 amino acids. Sequencing input: PBMCs. The chain uses TRBV7-2 and TRBJ1-3; tentatively, D is TRBD1 (5 bases). The TCR was taken from an older woman in good health and CMV-seronegative. The CDR3 sequence is CASSRTSTTIYF. CDR3 DNA: TGTGCCAGCAGCCGGACATCCACCACCATATATTTT. The entire variable domain, with the rest obtained from reference TRBV7-2 and TRBJ1-3, is as follows: GAGVSQSPSNKVTEKGKDVELRCDPISGHTALYWYRQSLGQGLEFLIYFQGNSAPDKSGLPSDRFSAERTGGSVSTLTIQRTQQEDSAVYLCASSRTSTTIYFGEGSWLTVV.